Below, 10 T cell receptor beta chains from the same sample are listed, as sequenced in a study of shared clonotypes between healthy human individuals (dated by TCRdb to the early 2020s). The library was built by means of the immunoSEQ multiplex PCR assay. TCRdb retrieved this table from immuneACCESS and kept in-frame rearrangements only. Not all clones are present; in checked studies, unresolved V genes account for under half, and no reason is known for the remainder. The sample data list 1.6 million or so clones, and more than 95% of these were observed just once. The top ten constitute approximately 1% of the sample. The specimen was naive CD4+ T cells sorted from blood. The cell subset or site tag for this specimen amounts to: CD45RA+ positively selected. The receptors come from a young man in good health.

V is TRBV29-1 and J is TRBJ2-1, with TRBD2 matching over 7 bases. V lost 3 bases and J lost 0; bases outside the gene matches: 8. The CDR3 sequence is 16 residues long. The V gene's germline CDR1 is SQVTM and CDR2 ANQGSEA. The CDR3 protein is CSVEGVAGRSYNEQFF. In DNA, the CDR3 is TGCAGCGTTGAGGGAGTAGCGGGTCGCTCCTACAATGAGCAGTTCTTC.

The rearrangement uses TRBV11-3 and TRBJ2-2; TRBD1 is a possible D gene (6 bases). The germline V and J ends were trimmed by 2 bases and 11 bases, with 24 bases remaining between them. Germline V lookup: CDR1 SGHNT, CDR2 YENEEA. The CDR3 length is 17 residues. As DNA, the CDR3 is TGTGCCAGCAGCTTAACCACCCTCGCCGACAGGCACGTTGAGCTGTTTTTT. It translates to CASSLTTLADRHVELFF.

The genes are TRBV5-1 and TRBJ2-7; 9 nucleotides agree with TRBD1. This CDR3 region has 14 residues. Germline V lookup: CDR1 SGHRS, CDR2 YFSETQ. J was trimmed by 5 bases and V by 0 bases; bases with no gene match: 3. The CDR3 DNA sequence: TGCGCCAGCAGCTTGGACAGGGGGCCTCACGAGCAGTACTTC. Its translation: CASSLDRGPHEQYF.

Points on this clone: Other DNA sequences in the same sample also yield this CDR3. The rearrangement links TRBV5-1 to TRBJ1-1; perhaps TRBD1 as D (6 bases). With 4 bases removed from V and 0 bases from J, the gap between germline ends came to 10 bases. Germline-derived CDR1 and CDR2 are SGHRS and YFSETQ. CDR3 length: 14 residues. In DNA, the CDR3 is TGCGCCAGCAGCCCCGGGACAATGAACACTGAAGCTTTCTTT. Protein product: CASSPGTMNTEAFF.

The chain uses TRBV18 and TRBJ2-1; the match to TRBD2 covers 9 bases. The ends lost 5 bases at V and 7 bases at J; junction bases unmatched: 9. CDR1 is KGHSH, CDR2 LQKENI, per germline. The CDR3 has 15 amino acids. CDR3 loop: CASSTWSGRRNEQFF. The CDR3 DNA sequence: TGTGCCAGCTCAACCTGGAGCGGGAGGAGGAATGAGCAGTTCTTC.

V is TRBV5-1 and J is TRBJ2-3; 8 bases are a match to TRBD1. The germline gives CDR1 SGHRS, CDR2 YFSETQ. The CDR3 totals 16 residues. The ends lost 4 bases at V and 1 base at J; junction bases unmatched: 8. This chain's CDR3 is CASSIKDREGTDTQYF. DNA of the CDR3: TGCGCCAGCAGCATAAAGGACAGGGAAGGCACAGATACGCAGTATTTT.

As DNA, the CDR3 is TGTGCCACCAGCAGAGATGGCTTAGGGACCCAGTACTTC. Protein product: CATSRDGLGTQYF. The V and J genes are TRBV15 and TRBJ2-5; the D is unclear. Looked up from germline, CDR1 is LNHNV and CDR2 is YYDKDF (reference sequence). The germline V and J ends were trimmed by 0 bases and 7 bases, with 9 bases remaining between them. The CDR3 is 13 residues long. The whole variable domain, filled in from reference TRBV15 and TRBJ2-5, reads DAMVIQNPRYQVTQFGKPVTLSCSQTLNHNVMYWYQQKSSQAPKLLFHYYDKDFNNEADTPDNFQSRRPNTSFCFLDIRSPGLGDTAMYLCATSRDGLGTQYFGPGTRLLVL.

With respect to this clone: A junction end diverges from the germline sequence, so it may reflect a read error. This chain uses TRBV11-2 with TRBJ2-7; D unclear. Germline CDR1 SGHAT, CDR2 FQNNGV. The CDR3 runs to 10 residues. The CDR3 nucleotides read TGTGCCAGCAGCCTCTACGTGCAGTACTTC. It is translated as CASSLYVQYF.

This chain's CDR3 is CASSLQGANTEAFF. The CDR3 DNA reads TGTGCCAGCAGTTTACAGGGGGCGAACACTGAAGCTTTCTTT. The gene calls are TRBV28 and TRBJ1-1; the match to TRBD1 covers 8 bases. After removal of 2 bases from V and 1 base from J, the junction contained 0 bases not matched to a gene. In germline, CDR1 is MDHEN, CDR2 SYDVKM. CDR3 size: 14 residues.

V gene TRBV5-6 combines with J gene TRBJ2-2; a possible D gene is TRBD2 (5 bases). The V end lost 1 base, the J end lost 7 bases, and 23 bases lay between the germline ends. Germline-derived CDR1 and CDR2 are SGHDT and YYEEEE. The CDR3 runs 18 residues. The CDR3 sequence: CASSLLGSAASPGGELFF. The CDR3 coding sequence is TGTGCCAGCAGCTTGTTGGGTAGCGCAGCCTCTCCCGGCGGGGAGCTGTTTTTT.